The T cell receptor (beta chain) described here comes from a study of blood T cell repertoires in COVID-19. Across the whole study: Sample material is recorded as cDNA or gDNA derived from T cells, B-cell-depleted T cells, or PBMCs.

CDR1 is SGDLS and CDR2 is YYNGEE in the germline V gene. This CDR3 is 18 amino acids long. V was clipped by 0 bases and J by 0 bases; unmatched bases: 8. As originally analysed: Amplification from reference gene primers served as the basis for estimated nucleated cell counts. Data came from immunoSEQ multiplex PCR; TCRdb stores just in-frame clones and leaves some out. V, J and clone size derive from that table, while D and trimming were established from the DNA sequence. This sample carries about 190,000 clones, roughly 84% of them seen once, and the ten largest clones take 5% to 8%. The chain has TRBV9 and TRBJ2-3; 9 nucleotides match TRBD2. The sequenced material came from peripheral blood. The sequence was collected from a woman aged 40 to 50 who had recovered from COVID-19. CDR3 sequence (DNA): TGTGCCAGCAGCGTAGGTCTAGCGGGGCCCTCTAGCACAGATACGCAGTATTTT. Translating it yields CASSVGLAGPSSTDTQYF.